This is a list of T cell receptor beta chains from one sample in a study of blood T cell repertoires in COVID-19. Assay used: immunoSEQ multiplex PCR; TCRdb lists only in-frame clones, some missing. The repertoire includes around 130,000 clones, around nine tenths of them detected once, and about 2% sits in the top ten. Sequencing was done on a sample of peripheral blood. The receptor set was obtained from a woman in her forties or fifties with acute or convalescent COVID-19. Both conserved end residues are part of each CDR3. The order of the fields is clone size, D gene, J gene, V gene, CDR3 protein, CDR3 DNA. D genes are given only for firm matches. The size field is filled for only some rows; it gives once, few, many or a size class.

.,.,TRBJ2-5,TRBV2,CASSDTETQYF,TGTGCCAGCAGTGACACTGAGACCCAGTACTTC
.,.,TRBJ1-4,TRBV29-1,CSVVGTNEKLFF,TGCAGCGTTGTCGGTACTAATGAAAAACTGTTTTTT
.,TRBD2,TRBJ2-7,TRBV5-1,CASSSGLAGSYSEQYF,TGCGCCAGCAGCTCGGGACTAGCGGGAAGTTACTCCGAGCAGTACTTC
.,.,TRBJ1-1,TRBV6-5,CASSYFLGHGGTEAFF,TGTGCCAGCAGTTACTTTTTAGGTCACGGGGGTACTGAAGCTTTCTTT
.,.,TRBJ1-5,TRBV21-1,CASSKLGLRVRSNQPQHF,TGTGCCAGCAGCAAATTAGGCCTCAGGGTTCGGAGCAATCAGCCCCAGCATTTT
.,.,TRBJ2-1,TRBV7-7,CASSLESGPYNEQFF,TGTGCCAGCAGCTTAGAAAGCGGACCCTACAATGAGCAGTTCTTC
.,TRBD2,TRBJ2-3,TRBV27,CASRTSSGHSSTDTQYF,TGTGCCAGCAGGACCTCTAGCGGACACTCTAGCACAGATACGCAGTATTTT
.,.,TRBJ1-4,TRBV7-2,CASSPGLPGGEKLFF,TGTGCCAGCAGCCCGGGTCTTCCCGGAGGCGAAAAACTGTTTTTT
.,TRBD2,TRBJ2-1,TRBV27,CASSPPGLADSYNEQFF,TGTGCCAGCAGTCCTCCGGGACTAGCCGATTCCTACAATGAGCAGTTCTTC
.,.,TRBJ1-1,TRBV11-2,CASSRGVNTEAFF,TGTGCCAGCAGCCGGGGGGTGAACACTGAAGCTTTCTTT
.,.,TRBJ1-4,TRBV21-1,CASSNLRRQAEGLNEKLFF,TGTGCCAGCAGCAATTTAAGGAGGCAGGCGGAGGGACTTAATGAAAAACTGTTTTTT
once,TRBD1,TRBJ1-2,TRBV2,CASSEAHDRGYGYTF,TGTGCCAGCAGTGAAGCCCACGACAGGGGGTACGGCTACACCTTC
.,TRBD1,TRBJ1-1,TRBV5-1,CASSSWDRGNTEAFF,TGCGCCAGCAGCTCATGGGACAGGGGGAACACTGAAGCTTTCTTT
.,TRBD1,TRBJ1-3,TRBV5-1,CASRISDRVPGNTIYF,TGCGCCAGCAGGATCTCCGACAGGGTCCCTGGAAACACCATATATTTT
.,.,TRBJ2-7,TRBV6-2/TRBV6-3,CASSYGWDSEQYF,TGTGCCAGCAGTTACGGTTGGGACTCCGAGCAGTACTTC
.,TRBD1,TRBJ2-1,TRBV6-5,CASTADRGSYNEQFF,TGTGCCAGCACCGCGGACAGGGGCTCCTACAATGAGCAGTTCTTC